The T cell receptor (beta chain) under discussion was sequenced for a study of T cells in Graves' hyperthyroidism and ophthalmopathy. The source material, RNA transcripts, was used to amplify TCR beta CDR3 regions. The TCR CDR3 was amplified in a first-round RT-PCR using the HTBI primer set. TCRdb reprocessed the multiplex PCR reads via MiXCR and lists one record per CDR3 protein. The sample comprises fewer than 750,000 distinct CDR3 sequences, just over 45% of which are singletons, and more than 7% rests with the top ten. V was shortened by 2 bases and J by 3 bases, with 12 bases between the two germline ends. CDR1 and CDR2 (germline): KGHDR, SFDVKD. There are 16 residues in the CDR3. This clonotype has ten or more counts. Stable Graves' hyperthyroidism meant no ophthalmopathy progression within 18 months.

Sequenced: peripheral blood or thyroid tissue (not recorded which). The TCR sequence derives from a woman under 30 with Graves' hyperthyroidism. The chain carries TRBV24-1 and TRBJ2-2; D not certain. The CDR3 DNA reads TGTGCCACCAGTGATTCCCGCTTCGGTTACACCGGGGAGCTGTTTTTT. Amino acid sequence: CATSDSRFGYTGELFF.